These 8 T cell receptor beta chains share one sample of origin, sequenced in a study of glioma-infiltrating T cells. Amplification of TCR alpha and beta CDR3 regions from RNA used iRepertoire nested multiplex PCR. TCRdb ran MiXCR on the multiplex PCR reads and lists one entry per CDR3 protein. This table has 100,000 to 150,000 distinct CDR3 sequences, more than 20% appearing once. The sample comprised glioma tissue, nonneoplastic brain tissue, or PBMCs (not recorded which). Receptors originate from a human donor with low-grade glioma or glioblastoma, undergoing nonglioma brain surgery, or in good health (not recorded which).

This clonotype was counted at least ten times. This chain joins TRBV29-1 and TRBJ1-1; D not certain. Per germline, CDR1 SQVTM and CDR2 ANQGSEA. This CDR3 has 12 residues. DNA of the CDR3: TGCACCGCCGGGGTTCAGGCCAGCGAAGCTTTCTTT. This sequence encodes CTAGVQASEAFF.

This clonotype was counted at least ten times. The chain has TRBV6-6 and TRBJ1-3; D is unclear. The V end lost 0 bases, the J end lost 2 bases, and 8 bases lay between the germline ends. CDR1 MNHNY and CDR2 SVGAGI come from the germline V gene (reference sequence). The CDR3 loop spans 15 amino acids. In DNA, the CDR3 is TGTGCCAGCAGTTACTCGGGCGATCCTGGAAACACCATATATTTT. It encodes CASSYSGDPGNTIYF.

This sequence joins TRBV19 and TRBJ2-5; D remains ambiguous. This CDR3 spans 15 amino acids. The germline V and J ends were trimmed by 6 bases and 5 bases, with 19 bases remaining between them. Per the germline V gene, CDR1 is LNHDA and CDR2 is SQIVND (reference sequence). Written as DNA, the CDR3 is TGTGCCAGTAGACTTAACGGAGTCGGAATCGAGACCCAGTACTTC. This sequence encodes CASRLNGVGIETQYF.

This clonotype was picked up a small number of times. The rearrangement links TRBV4-1 to TRBJ2-7; 11 bases are shared with TRBD1. The germline V gene has CDR1 MGHRA and CDR2 YSYEKL. V trimming: 2 bases; J trimming: 5 bases; junction bases outside the gene matches: 8. The CDR3 loop spans 16 amino acids. CDR3 nucleotides: TGCGCCAGCAGCCAAAGGGGACAGGGGGAGCGAGACGAGCAGTACTTC. This translates into CASSQRGQGERDEQYF.

This clonotype was observed a handful of times. The chain uses TRBV12-3 or TRBV12-4 and TRBJ2-1; 8 bases are shared with TRBD2. V was pared by 5 bases and J by 6 bases, with 9 bases of the junction left unmatched. The CDR3 runs 15 residues. CDR3 amino acids: CASSRGVSGINEQFF. CDR3 nucleotides: TGTGCCAGCAGTCGGGGAGTTAGCGGGATCAATGAGCAGTTCTTC.

Many counts were recorded for this clonotype. The chain has TRBV7-9 and TRBJ2-7, with 8 positions matching TRBD1. After removal of 4 bases from V and 0 bases from J, the junction contained 5 bases not matched to a gene. The CDR3 has 15 amino acids. Per the germline V gene, CDR1 is SEHNR and CDR2 is FQNEAQ (reference sequence). CDR3 in amino acids: CASSSRGPSSYEQYF. CDR3 sequence (DNA): TGTGCCAGCAGCTCCAGGGGGCCATCCTCCTACGAGCAGTACTTC. Full variable domain (outside the CDR3, taken from reference TRBV7-9 and TRBJ2-7): DTGVSQNPRHKITKRGQNVTFRCDPISEHNRLYWYRQTLGQGPEFLTYFQNEAQLEKSRLLSDRFSAERPKGSFSTLEIQRTEQGDSAMYLCASSSRGPSSYEQYFGPGTRLTVT.

The V call is TRBV4-1, the J call TRBJ2-7; D uncertain. CDR3 length: 14 amino acids. Germline V gene data show CDR1 as MGHRA and CDR2 as YSYEKL. V was trimmed by 0 bases and J by 2 bases, leaving 8 bases between them. In DNA, the CDR3 is TGCGCCAGCAGCCAAGATCTAGGGACCTACGAGCAGTACTTC. This sequence encodes CASSQDLGTYEQYF.

This clonotype was recorded at least ten times. V is TRBV7-2 and J is TRBJ2-1; 7 bases align to TRBD2. This CDR3 has 17 residues. V lost 2 bases and J lost 0; bases outside the gene matches: 7. From germline, CDR1 is SGHTA and CDR2 FQGNSA. The CDR3 DNA reads TGTGCCAGCAGCTTATACGGGAGGAGCGGCTCCTACAATGAGCAGTTCTTC. Its translation is CASSLYGRSGSYNEQFF.